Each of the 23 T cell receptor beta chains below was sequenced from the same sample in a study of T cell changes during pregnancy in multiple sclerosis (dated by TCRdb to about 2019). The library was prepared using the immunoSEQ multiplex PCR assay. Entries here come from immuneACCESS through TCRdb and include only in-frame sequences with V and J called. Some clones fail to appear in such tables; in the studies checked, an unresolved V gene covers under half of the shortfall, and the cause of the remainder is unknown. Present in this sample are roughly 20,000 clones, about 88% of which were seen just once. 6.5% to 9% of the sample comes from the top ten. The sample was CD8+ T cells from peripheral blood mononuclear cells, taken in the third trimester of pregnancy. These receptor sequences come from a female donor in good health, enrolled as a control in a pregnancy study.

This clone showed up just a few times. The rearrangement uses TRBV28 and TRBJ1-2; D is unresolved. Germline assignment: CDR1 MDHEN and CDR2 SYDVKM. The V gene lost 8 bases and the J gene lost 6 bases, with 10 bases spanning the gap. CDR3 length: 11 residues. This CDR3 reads CASRHPNGYTF. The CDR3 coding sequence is TGTGCCAGCCGTCATCCTAATGGCTACACCTTC.

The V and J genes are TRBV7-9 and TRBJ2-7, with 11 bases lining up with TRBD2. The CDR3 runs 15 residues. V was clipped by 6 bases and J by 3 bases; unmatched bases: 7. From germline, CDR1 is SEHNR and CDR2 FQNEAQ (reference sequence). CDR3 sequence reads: CASRSTSGELYEQYF. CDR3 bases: TGTGCCAGCAGATCGACTAGCGGGGAGCTCTACGAGCAGTACTTC.

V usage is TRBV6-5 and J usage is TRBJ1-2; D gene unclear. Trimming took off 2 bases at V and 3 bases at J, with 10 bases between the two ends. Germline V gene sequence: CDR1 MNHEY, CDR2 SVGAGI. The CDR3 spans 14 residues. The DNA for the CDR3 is TGTGCCAGCAGTTACGACGGCGGAGACTATGGCTACACCTTC. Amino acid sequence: CASSYDGGDYGYTF.

The CDR3 coding sequence is TGTGCCAGCAGCCTCAGGGTCGGTGAGCAGTTCTTC. Protein product: CASSLRVGEQFF. The V gene is TRBV14, the J gene TRBJ2-1; TRBD1 might be the D (5 bases). From germline, CDR1 is SGHDN and CDR2 FVKESK. CDR3 length equals 12 residues. V lost 4 bases, J lost 9 bases, and 10 bases lay in between.

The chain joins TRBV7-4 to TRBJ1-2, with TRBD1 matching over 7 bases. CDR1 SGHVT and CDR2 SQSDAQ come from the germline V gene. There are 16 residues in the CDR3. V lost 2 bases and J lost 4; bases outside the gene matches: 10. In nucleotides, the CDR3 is TGTGCCAGCAGCTTAAGCAACGAACCAGGGGGCTATGGCTACACCTTC. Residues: CASSLSNEPGGYGYTF.

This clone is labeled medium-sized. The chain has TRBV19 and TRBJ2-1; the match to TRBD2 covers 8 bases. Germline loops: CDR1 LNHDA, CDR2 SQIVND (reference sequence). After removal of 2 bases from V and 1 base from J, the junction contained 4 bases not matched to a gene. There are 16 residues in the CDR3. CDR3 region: CASSITAGGSYNEQFF. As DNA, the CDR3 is TGTGCCAGTAGTATAACCGCGGGAGGTTCCTACAATGAGCAGTTCTTC.

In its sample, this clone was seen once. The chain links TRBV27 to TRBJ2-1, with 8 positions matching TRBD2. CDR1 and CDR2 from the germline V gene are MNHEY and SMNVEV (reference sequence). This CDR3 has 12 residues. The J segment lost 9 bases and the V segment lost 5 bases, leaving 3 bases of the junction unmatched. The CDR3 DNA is TGTGCCAGCAGTGAACGGGGGGGTGAGCAGTTCTTC. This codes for CASSERGGEQFF.

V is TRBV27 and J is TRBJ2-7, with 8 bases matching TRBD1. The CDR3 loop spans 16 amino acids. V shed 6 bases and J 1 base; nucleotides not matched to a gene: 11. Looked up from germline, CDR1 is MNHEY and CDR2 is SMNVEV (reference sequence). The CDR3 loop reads CASRSSGTGWSYEQYF. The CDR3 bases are TGTGCCAGCAGAAGTTCTGGGACAGGTTGGTCCTACGAGCAGTACTTC.

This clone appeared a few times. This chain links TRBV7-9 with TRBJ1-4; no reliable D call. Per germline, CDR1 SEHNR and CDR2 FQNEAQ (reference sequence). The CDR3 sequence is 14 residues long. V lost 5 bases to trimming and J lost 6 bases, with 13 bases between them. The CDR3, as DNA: TGTGCCAGCAGCCGAAGCCTCGAGGATGAAAAACTGTTTTTT. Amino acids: CASSRSLEDEKLFF. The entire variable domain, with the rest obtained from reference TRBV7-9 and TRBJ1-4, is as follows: DTGVSQNPRHKITKRGQNVTFRCDPISEHNRLYWYRQTLGQGPEFLTYFQNEAQLEKSRLLSDRFSAERPKGSFSTLEIQRTEQGDSAMYLCASSRSLEDEKLFFGSGTQLSVL.

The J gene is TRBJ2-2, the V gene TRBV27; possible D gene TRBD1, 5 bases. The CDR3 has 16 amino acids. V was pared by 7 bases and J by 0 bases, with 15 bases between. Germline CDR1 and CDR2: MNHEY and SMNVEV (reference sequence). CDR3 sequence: CASTPGLKSNTGELFF. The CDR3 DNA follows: TGTGCCAGCACTCCAGGGTTAAAGTCGAACACCGGGGAGCTGTTTTTT.

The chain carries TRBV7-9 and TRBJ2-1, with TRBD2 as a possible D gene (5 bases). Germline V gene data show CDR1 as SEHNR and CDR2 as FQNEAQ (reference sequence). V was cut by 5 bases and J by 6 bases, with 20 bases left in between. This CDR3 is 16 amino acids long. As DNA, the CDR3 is TGTGCCAGCAGCCCATCCCGACTAATCTCCCTCAATGAGCAGTTCTTC. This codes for CASSPSRLISLNEQFF.

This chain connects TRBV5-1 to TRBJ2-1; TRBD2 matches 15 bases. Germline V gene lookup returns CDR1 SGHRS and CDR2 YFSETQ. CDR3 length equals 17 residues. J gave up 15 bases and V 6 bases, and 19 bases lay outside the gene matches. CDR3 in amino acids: CASTHGGTGLAGGPLFF. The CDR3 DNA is TGCGCCAGCACCCACGGAGGTACAGGACTAGCGGGAGGGCCACTGTTCTTC.

The CDR3 DNA is TGTGCCAGCAGCTTAGAGCGGGAGGACAATGAGCAGTTCTTC. Translated: CASSLEREDNEQFF. The chain combines TRBV13 with TRBJ2-1; 9 nucleotides align to TRBD2. With 1 base clipped from V and 5 bases from J, the junction kept 0 bases outside the gene matches. There are 14 residues in the CDR3. The germline gives CDR1 PRHDT, CDR2 FYEKMQ (reference sequence).

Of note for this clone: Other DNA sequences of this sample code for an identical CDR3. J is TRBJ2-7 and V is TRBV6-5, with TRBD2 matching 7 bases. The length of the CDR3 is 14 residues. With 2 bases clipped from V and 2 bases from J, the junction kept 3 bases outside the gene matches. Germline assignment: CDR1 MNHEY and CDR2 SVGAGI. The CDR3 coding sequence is TGTGCCAGCAGTTACGGGGGGGAGGCCTACGAGCAGTACTTC. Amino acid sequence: CASSYGGEAYEQYF.

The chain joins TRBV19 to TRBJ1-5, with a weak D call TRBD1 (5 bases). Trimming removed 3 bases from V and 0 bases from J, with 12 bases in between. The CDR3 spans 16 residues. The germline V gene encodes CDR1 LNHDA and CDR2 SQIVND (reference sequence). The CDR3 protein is CASSIWGGGSNQPQHF. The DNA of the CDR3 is TGTGCCAGTAGTATCTGGGGGGGAGGTAGCAATCAGCCCCAGCATTTT.

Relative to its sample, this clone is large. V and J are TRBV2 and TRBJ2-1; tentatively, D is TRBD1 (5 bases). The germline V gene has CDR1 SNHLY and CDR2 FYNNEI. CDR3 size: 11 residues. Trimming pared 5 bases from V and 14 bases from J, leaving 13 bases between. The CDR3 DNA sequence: TGTGCCAGCAGTCGGACGTTAGGGGAGTTCTTC. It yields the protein CASSRTLGEFF.

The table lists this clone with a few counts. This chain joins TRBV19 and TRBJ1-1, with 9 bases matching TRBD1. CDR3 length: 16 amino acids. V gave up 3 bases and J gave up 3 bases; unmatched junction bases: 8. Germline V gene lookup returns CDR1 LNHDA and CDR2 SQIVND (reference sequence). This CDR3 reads CASSMAGQGTYTEAFF. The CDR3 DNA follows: TGTGCCAGTAGTATGGCCGGACAGGGGACTTACACTGAAGCTTTCTTT.

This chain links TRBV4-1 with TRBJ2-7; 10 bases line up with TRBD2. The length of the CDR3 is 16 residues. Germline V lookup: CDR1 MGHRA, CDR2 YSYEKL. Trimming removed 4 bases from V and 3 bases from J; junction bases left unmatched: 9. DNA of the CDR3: TGCGCCAGCAGCCCCCCTCAGCGGGAGGGCCTCTACGAGCAGTACTTC. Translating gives CASSPPQREGLYEQYF.

The CDR3: CASSHPGQGLREQYF. CDR3 sequence (DNA): TGTGCCAGCAGCCACCCGGGACAGGGGCTTAGGGAGCAGTACTTC. This chain connects TRBV14 to TRBJ2-7; TRBD1 matches at 10 bases. Germline V gene sequence: CDR1 SGHDN, CDR2 FVKESK. CDR3 size: 15 residues. The V and J ends lost 3 bases and 7 bases, in that order; junction bases with no gene match: 9. The full variable domain, rest sourced from reference TRBV14 and TRBJ2-7, is EAGVTQFPSHSVIEKGQTVTLRCDPISGHDNLYWYRRVMGKEIKFLLHFVKESKQDESGMPNNRFLAERTGGTYSTLKVQPAELEDSGVYFCASSHPGQGLREQYFGPGTRLTVT.

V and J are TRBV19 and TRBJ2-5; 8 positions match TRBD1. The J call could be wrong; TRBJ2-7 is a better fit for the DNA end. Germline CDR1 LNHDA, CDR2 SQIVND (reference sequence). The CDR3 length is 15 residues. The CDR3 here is CASSPRTGISYEQYF. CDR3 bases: TGTGCCAGTAGTCCCAGGACAGGGATTTCCTACGAGCAGTACTTC.

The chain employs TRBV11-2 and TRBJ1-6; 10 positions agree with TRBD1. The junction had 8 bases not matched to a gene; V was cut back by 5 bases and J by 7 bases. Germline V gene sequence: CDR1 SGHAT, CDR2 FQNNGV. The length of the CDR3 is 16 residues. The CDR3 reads CASSRAGTGENSPLHF. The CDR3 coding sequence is TGTGCCAGCAGCCGGGCGGGGACAGGGGAAAATTCACCCCTCCACTTT.

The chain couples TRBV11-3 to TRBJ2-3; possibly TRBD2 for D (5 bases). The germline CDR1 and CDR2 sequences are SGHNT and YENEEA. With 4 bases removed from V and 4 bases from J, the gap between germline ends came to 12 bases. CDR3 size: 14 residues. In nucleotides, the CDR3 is TGTGCCAGCAGCTCGGGGTCTGGTTCAGATACGCAGTATTTT. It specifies CASSSGSGSDTQYF.

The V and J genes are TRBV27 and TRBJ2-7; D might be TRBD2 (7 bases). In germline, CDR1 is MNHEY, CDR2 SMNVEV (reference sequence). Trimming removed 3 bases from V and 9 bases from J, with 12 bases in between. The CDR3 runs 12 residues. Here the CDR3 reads CASSLGGAGQYF. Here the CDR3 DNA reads TGTGCCAGCAGTTTGGGGGGGGCCGGGCAGTACTTC.